The subject of this entry is one T cell receptor beta chain. There are 14 residues in the CDR3. CDR1 is MNHEY, CDR2 SVGAGI, per germline. Deletions cut 3 bases from V and 5 bases from J, with 14 bases between. Researchers ran the assay at a deep level. The table came from immunoSEQ multiplex PCR; TCRdb's copy has only in-frame clones and leaves some out. The repertoire holds about 1.1 million clones, with approximately 80% as singletons. The data were taken from a study of shared clonotypes between healthy human individuals. Study summary: Researchers assigned three CD4 naive, three CD4 memory, two CD8 naive and one CD8 memory plate to each donor.

This rearrangement joins TRBV6-5 to TRBJ2-7; D may be TRBD1 (6 bases). The receptor was derived from a man in his late teens or twenties in good health. Some clones in this sample may be carry-over from other donors' samples. Sequenced material: memory CD4+ T cells from PBMCs. Subset here: CD45RA-negative fraction. The CDR3: CASSYTGLPHEQYF. The CDR3 region has the DNA TGTGCCAGCAGTTATACAGGGCTCCCCCACGAGCAGTACTTC.